Listed below are T cell receptor beta chains from one sample, sequenced in a study of robustness of blood B and T cell sequencing. TCRdb re-called the PCR reads through MiXCR, storing one row per CDR3 protein. The sample has over a thousand distinct CDR3 sequences; about three quarters are singletons. Sequencing used peripheral blood. The receptors were gathered from a human donor in good health. The CDR3 runs from the conserved cysteine through the conserved F or W.

TRBV30	15	TRBJ2-7	CAWSLEGALSYEQYF
TRBV24-1	16	TRBJ2-5	CATSEGGTVLQETQYF
TRBV7-2	13	TRBJ1-2	CASSPNGRNGYTF
TRBV20-1	11	TRBJ2-1	CSAFKYNEQFF
TRBV10-3	17	TRBJ1-2	CAISEPKPWDRSYGYTF
TRBV6-1	13	TRBJ2-2	CASSRTWDGELFF
TRBV5-4	11	TRBJ2-7	CASSLREEQYF
TRBV10-3	16	TRBJ1-2	CAISGTGGLANYGYTF
TRBV6-1	13	TRBJ2-1	CASGARGLGEQFF
TRBV7-7	16	TRBJ1-2	CASSVVPGPAGYGYTF
TRBV29-1	12	TRBJ2-7	CSVSTGSYEQYF
TRBV6-5	14	TRBJ2-7	CASSRTGRPYEQYF
TRBV4-2	15	TRBJ1-3	CASSQEEGPGNTIYF
TRBV6-5	16	TRBJ1-4	CASSYTATVGGEKLFF
TRBV30	14	TRBJ2-3	CAWSVQETGDTQYF
TRBV5-5	14	TRBJ1-2	CASSLADYNYGYTF
TRBV5-6	15	TRBJ1-1	CASSLDVLGDTEAFF